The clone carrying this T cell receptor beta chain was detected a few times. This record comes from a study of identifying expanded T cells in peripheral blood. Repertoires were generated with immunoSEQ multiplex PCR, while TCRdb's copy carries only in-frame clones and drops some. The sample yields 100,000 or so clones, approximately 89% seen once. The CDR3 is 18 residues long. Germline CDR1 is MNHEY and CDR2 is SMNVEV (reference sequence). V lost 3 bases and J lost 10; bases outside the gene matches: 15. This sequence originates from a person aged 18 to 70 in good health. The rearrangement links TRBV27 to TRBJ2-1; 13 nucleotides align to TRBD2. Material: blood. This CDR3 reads CASSFGDLTSGRAWEQFF. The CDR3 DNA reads TGTGCCAGCAGTTTTGGGGACCTCACTAGCGGGAGGGCCTGGGAGCAGTTCTTC.